The sequence of this T cell receptor (beta chain) was determined in a study of regulatory T cells in long-lasting Graves disease. The wider study: Patients with new Graves' disease had used antithyroid drugs below 3 months. Regarding the study as a whole: The persistent group shared around 2,700 public clonotypes, more than the approximately 1,000 shared by new patients.

Germline CDR1 is MNHEY and CDR2 is SVGAGI. The V gene lost 0 bases and the J gene lost 2 bases, with 10 bases spanning the gap. This CDR3 has 15 residues. Remarks on this clonotype: The antigen is unknown.

Relying on iRepertoire HTBI primers and Arm-PCR of CDR3 regions, the team built TCR beta libraries. MiXCR, applied by TCRdb to the multiplex PCR reads, yields one record per CDR3 protein. Here the sample spans around 330,000 distinct CDR3 sequences, roughly 18% being singletons. Time point defined: newly diagnosed GD, antithyroid drugs for less than 3 months. The TCR library was made from RNA that had been extracted from PBMCs in TRIzol. Under American Thyroid Association guidelines, Graves' disease was diagnosed. The input for sequencing was peripheral blood mononuclear cells (PBMCs), taken at new diagnosis, from a patient treated with antithyroid drugs. The receptor was derived from a female donor with Graves disease. This chain joins TRBV6-5 and TRBJ2-5; tentatively, D is TRBD2 (5 bases). The CDR3 bases are TGTGCCAGCAGTTACTCGGGAGTCCAACAAGAGACCCAGTACTTC. Amino acids: CASSYSGVQQETQYF.